This TCR beta chain was recorded in a study of blood T cell repertoires in COVID-19. As for the study in general: Samples of COVID-19 (acute and convalescent) were obtained from the United States, Italy and Spain. PBMCs, B-cell-depleted T cells, or T cells were the source of the cDNA or gDNA that made up the material.

The CDR3 is made up of 15 amino acids. Germline V lookup: CDR1 SQVTM, CDR2 ANQGSEA. The junction had 6 bases not matched to a gene; V was cut back by 4 bases and J by 4 bases. The authors' processing: Estimates of nucleated cell counts were drawn from the amplification of reference gene primers. Assay: immunoSEQ multiplex PCR; the TCRdb copy retains only in-frame clones and omits some. V, J and clone size were drawn from that table, and D and trimming were deduced from the DNA. The sample lists 210,000 or so clones; less than 85% were seen once. Sequencing used PBMCs or T cells enriched from blood (not recorded which). This TCR came from a man aged 55 to 70 who had recovered from COVID-19. This chain uses TRBV29-1 with TRBJ2-6; the match to TRBD2 covers 8 bases. For the CDR3, the DNA is TGCAGCGTTGGACCCTCGGGAGGGGGGGCCAACGTCCTGACTTTC. It translates to CSVGPSGGGANVLTF.